Shown below are 11 T cell receptor beta chains from a single sample sequenced in a study of blood T cell repertoires in COVID-19 (dated by TCRdb to between 2020 and 2021). The library was prepared using the immunoSEQ multiplex PCR assay. Drawn from immuneACCESS, this table holds only the in-frame rearrangements with V and J called that TCRdb kept. Clones are partly lost; checked studies trace under half to an unresolved V gene and leave the rest unexplained. Here the sample has more than 300,000 clones; around 87% occur a single time. The ten largest make up 10% of the sample. Material: peripheral blood. Receptor source: a woman in her 30s with COVID-19, enrolled during active disease.

This chain joins TRBV18 and TRBJ2-3; 14 nucleotides align to TRBD2. The CDR3 is made up of 16 amino acids. Germline values: CDR1 KGHSH, CDR2 LQKENI. The ends lost 4 bases at V and 3 bases at J; junction bases unmatched: 3. The CDR3 sequence: CASSLGTSGSTDTQYF. CDR3 nucleotide sequence: TGTGCCAGCTCACTAGGGACTAGCGGGAGTACAGATACGCAGTATTTT. The full variable domain, in which reference TRBV18 and TRBJ2-3 provide the parts outside the CDR3, is NAGVMQNPRHLVRRRGQEARLRCSPMKGHSHVYWYRQLPEEGLKFMVYLQKENIIDESGMPKERFSAEFPKEGPSILRIQQVVRGDSAAYFCASSLGTSGSTDTQYFGPGTRLTVL.

V usage is TRBV7-6 and J usage is TRBJ2-3; TRBD2 is a possible D gene (6 bases). V was shortened by 1 base and J by 0 bases, with 8 bases between the two germline ends. CDR3 size: 15 residues. Germline CDR1 reads SGHVS; CDR2 reads FNYEAQ. In DNA form, the CDR3 reads TGTGCCAGCAGCTTAGAGGGGACTAGCACAGATACGCAGTATTTT. This encodes CASSLEGTSTDTQYF.

V and J are TRBV6-2 or TRBV6-3 and TRBJ2-7; 11 positions agree with TRBD2. The CDR3 totals 15 residues. The trim removed 5 bases at V and 2 bases at J, leaving 5 bases unmatched. CDR1 and CDR2 (germline): MNHEY, SVGEGT. The CDR3 region is CASSPRLAGTYEQYF. CDR3 coding DNA: TGTGCCAGCAGTCCCCGACTAGCGGGGACCTACGAGCAGTACTTC.

This chain joins TRBV19 and TRBJ2-7; D might be TRBD1 (6 bases). Germline V gives CDR1 LNHDA, CDR2 SQIVND (reference sequence). The ends were cut back, 6 bases at V and 1 base at J, with 13 bases in the middle. The CDR3 consists of 14 residues. CDR3 region: CASSPGVGSYEQYF. As DNA, the CDR3 is TGTGCCAGTAGCCCAGGGGTGGGTTCCTACGAGCAGTACTTC. The variable domain in full, completed from reference TRBV19 and TRBJ2-7, reads DGGITQSPKYLFRKEGQNVTLSCEQNLNHDAMYWYRQDPGQGLRLIYYSQIVNDFQKGDIAEGYSVSREKKESFPLTVTSAQKNPTAFYLCASSPGVGSYEQYFGPGTRLTVT.

V and J are TRBV5-4 and TRBJ2-7; TRBD2 agrees at 7 bases. J was trimmed by 2 bases and V by 0 bases; bases with no gene match: 5. Looked up from germline, CDR1 is SGHNT and CDR2 is YYREEE (reference sequence). The CDR3 spans 15 residues. The CDR3 region is CASSLASGPTYEQYF. As DNA, the CDR3 is TGTGCCAGCAGCTTGGCTAGCGGTCCTACCTACGAGCAGTACTTC.

The gene calls are TRBV28 and TRBJ1-3, with D uncertain. This CDR3 spans 15 amino acids. The V end lost 3 bases, the J end lost 0 bases, and 9 bases lay between the germline ends. CDR1 is MDHEN, CDR2 SYDVKM, per germline. The CDR3 bases are TGTGCCAGCAGTTTTGGGGAGCTCTCTGGAAACACCATATATTTT. Residues: CASSFGELSGNTIYF.

The V call is TRBV7-8, the J call TRBJ1-4; 8 bases map to TRBD1. Germline CDR1 reads SGHVS; CDR2 reads FQNEAQ. The length of the CDR3 is 15 residues. V lost 5 bases and J lost 7; bases outside the gene matches: 9. CDR3 in amino acids: CASSARDRIGEKLFF. The CDR3 nucleotides are TGTGCCAGCAGCGCCAGGGACAGGATAGGTGAAAAACTGTTTTTT.

The chain employs TRBV5-4 and TRBJ2-1, with a possible D match to TRBD2 (5 bases). Per germline, CDR1 SGHNT and CDR2 YYREEE (reference sequence). There are 15 residues in the CDR3. Deletions cut 0 bases from V and 6 bases from J, with 13 bases between. In nucleotides, the CDR3 is TGTGCCAGCAGCTTGGTCTGGGCGGGCCTCAATGAGCAGTTCTTC. Its protein product is CASSLVWAGLNEQFF.

The V call is TRBV28, the J call TRBJ1-6; 7 positions agree with TRBD1. The germline V gene encodes CDR1 MDHEN and CDR2 SYDVKM. The trim removed 2 bases at V and 6 bases at J, leaving 4 bases unmatched. CDR3 size: 15 residues. The CDR3 loop reads CASSLRGQFNSPLHF. The CDR3 DNA sequence: TGTGCCAGCAGTTTAAGGGGGCAGTTTAATTCACCCCTCCACTTT.

The rearrangement links TRBV5-5 to TRBJ1-2; unclear D gene. This CDR3 spans 13 amino acids. Trimming took 4 bases from V and 1 from J, leaving 8 bases between them. The V gene's germline CDR1 is SGHKS and CDR2 YYEKEE (reference sequence). The chain's CDR3 is CASSLGVNYGYTF. In DNA, the CDR3 is TGTGCCAGCAGCCTCGGGGTTAACTATGGCTACACCTTC.

The chain recombines TRBV18 with TRBJ2-5; possible D gene TRBD2, 5 bases. Germline V gives CDR1 KGHSH, CDR2 LQKENI. CDR3 length equals 15 residues. The germline V and J ends were trimmed by 3 bases and 3 bases, with 14 bases remaining between them. This CDR3 reads CASSPGFGREETQYF. The DNA for the CDR3 is TGTGCCAGCTCACCGGGGTTCGGGCGGGAAGAGACCCAGTACTTC.